The sequence of this TCR beta chain was determined in a study of regulatory T cells in long-lasting Graves disease. A word on this clonotype: The antigen is not known.

Assembly of TCR beta libraries relied on iRepertoire HTBI primers together with Arm-PCR of CDR3 regions. TCRdb re-called the multiplex PCR reads with MiXCR, one entry per CDR3 protein. Counted here are more than 450,000 distinct CDR3 sequences, roughly 17% occurring once; the ten biggest clones make up 12%. Study results and limitations: Sampling was limited to peripheral blood rather than thyroid tissue.

The sample's time point: newly diagnosed GD, antithyroid drugs for less than 3 months. The authors made the TCR library using RNA they extracted from PBMCs. American Thyroid Association guidelines served as the basis for diagnosing Graves' disease. From germline, CDR1 is SGHDT and CDR2 YYEEEE. The CDR3 totals 18 residues. With 4 bases clipped from V and 5 bases from J, the junction kept 13 bases outside the gene matches. This same sample was also taken into another study, of T cells in Graves' hyperthyroidism and ophthalmopathy.

The starting material was peripheral blood mononuclear cells (PBMCs), obtained at new diagnosis, from a patient treated with antithyroid drugs. The chain recombines TRBV5-6 with TRBJ2-7; 15 bases agree with TRBD2. This TCR derives from a man in his forties with Graves disease. The CDR3 nucleotides are TGTGCCAGCAGCCGTCGGCAGACCGGGACTAGCGGGAGGAACGAGCAGTACTTC. Its protein product is CASSRRQTGTSGRNEQYF.